The next 31 T cell receptor beta chains were all read from a single sample in a study of identical twins. TCRdb ran MiXCR on the 5' RACE reads and lists one entry per CDR3 protein. The table lists around 550,000 distinct CDR3 sequences, roughly 15% of them singletons. In addition, the sample was reused for a study of yellow fever vaccine responses in identical twins.

Sequenced material: CD4+ T cells sorted from blood. The receptors here all came from a woman under 30 in good health.

This clonotype has just a few counts. V is TRBV7-9 and J is TRBJ2-4, with TRBD1 matching 10 bases. After removal of 4 bases from V and 8 bases from J, the junction contained 8 bases not matched to a gene. The CDR3 extends over 15 amino acids. Germline CDR1 reads SEHNR; CDR2 reads FQNEAQ (reference sequence). The CDR3 region is CASSSRGQGGDIQYF. In nucleotides, the CDR3 is TGTGCCAGCAGCTCCCGTGGACAGGGGGGAGACATTCAGTACTTC. Filled out from reference TRBV7-9 and TRBJ2-4, the complete variable domain reads DTGVSQNPRHKITKRGQNVTFRCDPISEHNRLYWYRQTLGQGPEFLTYFQNEAQLEKSRLLSDRFSAERPKGSFSTLEIQRTEQGDSAMYLCASSSRGQGGDIQYFGAGTRLSVL.

This clonotype was recorded a few times. The chain couples TRBV12-3 or TRBV12-4 to TRBJ2-7, with D perhaps assigned TRBD1 or TRBD2 (5 bases each). There are 14 residues in the CDR3. V was pared by 6 bases and J by 2 bases, with 14 bases between. The CDR3: CASRSTGHAYEQYF. In nucleotides, the CDR3 is TGTGCCAGCAGATCTACGGGGCATGCCTACGAGCAGTACTTC.

The chain recombines TRBV29-1 with TRBJ2-4, with 11 bases matching TRBD2. CDR3 size: 14 residues. The V segment lost 5 bases and the J segment 5 bases; nucleotides outside the gene matches: 5. Germline V gene data show CDR1 as SQVTM and CDR2 as ANQGSEA. The CDR3 nucleotides read TGCAGCGTTAAGCTACTAGCGGGGGAAAACATTCAGTACTTC. The encoded protein is CSVKLLAGENIQYF. The full variable domain, its missing parts supplied by reference TRBV29-1 and TRBJ2-4, is SAVISQKPSRDICQRGTSLTIQCQVDSQVTMMFWYRQQPGQSLTLIATANQGSEATYESGFVIDKFPISRPNLTFSTLTVSNMSPEDSSIYLCSVKLLAGENIQYFGAGTRLSVL.

This clonotype occurred a few times. This rearrangement joins TRBV9 to TRBJ2-2; 9 positions agree with TRBD2. Looked up from germline, CDR1 is SGDLS and CDR2 is YYNGEE. V trimming: 1 base; J trimming: 5 bases; junction bases outside the gene matches: 6. The CDR3 contains 16 residues. CDR3 amino acids: CASSVLAGIGTGELFF. CDR3 bases: TGTGCCAGCAGCGTACTAGCGGGGATAGGGACCGGGGAGCTGTTTTTT.

This clonotype has at least ten counts. The chain recombines TRBV25-1 with TRBJ1-1, with TRBD1 as a possible D gene (5 bases). Germline CDR1 MGHDK, CDR2 SYGVNS. CDR3 length: 14 residues. V was cut by 4 bases and J by 4 bases, with 13 bases left in between. CDR3 sequence (DNA): TGTGCCAGCAGTGGAAGCTCCGGGGCCACTGAAGCTTTCTTT. Amino acid sequence: CASSGSSGATEAFF.

The chain joins TRBV28 to TRBJ2-7, with no clear D. Germline-derived CDR1 and CDR2 are MDHEN and SYDVKM. There are 12 residues in the CDR3. The ends were cut back, 3 bases at V and 4 bases at J, with 7 bases in the middle. CDR3 nucleotide sequence: TGTGCCAGCAGTTTGATCGGGTACGAGCAGTACTTC. It encodes CASSLIGYEQYF.

This clonotype was seen many times. V usage is TRBV10-3 and J usage is TRBJ2-7; no clear D. V lost 4 bases and J lost 9, with 16 bases in between. Germline V gives CDR1 ENHRY, CDR2 SYGVKD. CDR3 length equals 13 residues. DNA for the CDR3: TGTGCCATCAGTGGACTCCGTTCCGAAGTGCAGTACGTC. This translates into CAISGLRSEVQYV.

The chain links TRBV7-8 to TRBJ2-1, with D possibly matching TRBD1 (5 bases). CDR3 length: 15 residues. CDR1 is SGHVS and CDR2 is FQNEAQ in the germline V gene. V lost 1 base and J lost 3, with 10 bases in between. The chain's CDR3 is CASSLVYQGYNEQFF. In DNA form, the CDR3 reads TGTGCCAGCAGCTTAGTTTATCAGGGCTACAATGAGCAGTTCTTC.

The chain recombines TRBV7-3 with TRBJ2-3; 8 bases are a match to TRBD2. This CDR3 contains 15 residues. Trimming cost V 3 bases and J 2 bases; bases outside gene matches: 4. Germline V gives CDR1 SGHTA, CDR2 FQGTGA. CDR3 in amino acids: CASSFHSGNTDTQYF. CDR3 sequence (DNA): TGTGCCAGCAGCTTCCATAGCGGGAACACAGATACGCAGTATTTT.

This clonotype has more than one count but fewer than ten. V and J are TRBV7-3 and TRBJ2-3, with 7 bases aligning to TRBD2. Germline lookup yields CDR1 SGHTA and CDR2 FQGTGA. The V segment lost 1 base and the J segment 6 bases; nucleotides outside the gene matches: 4. The CDR3 loop spans 14 amino acids. CDR3 sequence: CASSLMAGVDTQYF. The CDR3 bases are TGTGCCAGCAGCTTAATGGCGGGAGTTGATACGCAGTATTTT.

This clonotype was seen more than once but under ten times. V gene TRBV6-1 combines with J gene TRBJ2-2; 9 bases fit TRBD1. This CDR3 spans 15 amino acids. The V gene's germline CDR1 is MNHNS and CDR2 SASEGT. V lost 5 bases, J lost 5 bases, and 6 bases stayed unmatched. The DNA for the CDR3 is TGTGCCAGCAGTACAGGGGGCGCTGGGACCGGGGAGCTGTTTTTT. This codes for CASSTGGAGTGELFF.

The V call is TRBV28, the J call TRBJ1-3, with TRBD1 as a possible D gene (5 bases). The V and J ends lost 1 base and 3 bases respectively, with 10 bases between them. From germline, CDR1 is MDHEN and CDR2 SYDVKM. The length of the CDR3 is 15 residues. The DNA of the CDR3 is TGTGCCAGCAGTTTATTAGGCAGGGATGGAAACACCATATATTTT. It encodes CASSLLGRDGNTIYF.

This clonotype was detected only once. This chain links TRBV15 with TRBJ2-1; no reliable D call. Trimming cost V 1 base and J 3 bases, with 4 bases left between them. This CDR3 is built from 13 residues. Germline values: CDR1 LNHNV, CDR2 YYDKDF (reference sequence). The CDR3: CATSRASYNEQFF. The CDR3 region has the DNA TGTGCCACCAGCAGAGCTAGCTACAATGAGCAGTTCTTC.

The table lists this clonotype with a few counts. The CDR3 protein is CASSLVQGVETQYF. Written as DNA, the CDR3 is TGTGCCAGCAGCTTAGTACAGGGAGTAGAGACCCAGTACTTC. This rearrangement joins TRBV7-9 to TRBJ2-5; D perhaps matches TRBD1 (6 bases). The CDR3 totals 14 residues. In germline, CDR1 is SEHNR, CDR2 FQNEAQ (reference sequence). With 1 base removed from V and 4 bases from J, the gap between germline ends came to 10 bases.

This chain connects TRBV12-3 or TRBV12-4 to TRBJ1-2, with 7 bases lining up with TRBD1. The CDR3 loop spans 14 amino acids. The trim removed 7 bases at V and 2 bases at J, leaving 7 bases unmatched. The CDR3 DNA reads as TGTGCCAGCACCCGGACAGGAGTCAACTATGGCTACACCTTC. It encodes CASTRTGVNYGYTF.

This clonotype was found many times. V and J are TRBV20-1 and TRBJ2-5, with 10 bases aligning to TRBD2. The trim removed 3 bases at V and 0 bases at J, leaving 7 bases unmatched. There are 16 residues in the CDR3. In germline, CDR1 is DFQATT, CDR2 SNEGSKA (reference sequence). CDR3 region: CSARETSGWNQETQYF. The DNA of the CDR3 is TGCAGTGCTAGGGAGACTAGCGGGTGGAACCAAGAGACCCAGTACTTC.

This clonotype came up a few times. CDR3 sequence (DNA): TGTGCCAGCAGCCAAGAACTGCAGTCGAATGAAAAACTGTTTTTT. Translating it yields CASSQELQSNEKLFF. The rearrangement links TRBV3-1 to TRBJ1-4; D not certain. The CDR3 loop spans 15 amino acids. The V end lost 0 bases, the J end lost 5 bases, and 10 bases lay between the germline ends. Germline CDR1 LGHDT, CDR2 YNNKEL (reference sequence).

The CDR3 is CSVRDRDEQYV. As DNA, the CDR3 is TGCAGCGTCCGGGACAGGGACGAGCAGTACGTC. The chain is built from TRBV29-1 and TRBJ2-7; 9 bases align to TRBD1. CDR3 length: 11 amino acids. V was pared by 6 bases and J by 5 bases, with 2 bases of the junction left unmatched. Germline CDR1 reads SQVTM; CDR2 reads ANQGSEA.

The chain combines TRBV6-1 with TRBJ2-7, with 7 bases lining up with TRBD1. The J segment lost 0 bases and the V segment lost 5 bases, leaving 4 bases of the junction unmatched. CDR1 is MNHNS and CDR2 is SASEGT in the germline V gene. This CDR3 has 14 residues. CDR3 protein: CASSKGQSSYEQYV. The CDR3 DNA reads as TGTGCCAGCAGTAAGGGACAGAGCTCCTACGAGCAGTACGTC.

This clonotype was picked up a small number of times. The V call is TRBV25-1, the J call TRBJ2-2; the match to TRBD1 covers 7 bases. The J segment lost 6 bases and the V segment lost 8 bases, leaving 6 bases of the junction unmatched. Germline V gene sequence: CDR1 MGHDK, CDR2 SYGVNS. The CDR3 extends over 13 amino acids. The CDR3 loop is CASGQGVPGELFF. The CDR3 DNA reads as TGTGCCAGCGGCCAGGGGGTCCCCGGGGAGCTGTTTTTT.

The genes are TRBV6-5 and TRBJ2-7; no reliable D call. V lost 4 bases to trimming and J lost 3 bases, with 16 bases between them. CDR3 length: 15 residues. Germline CDR1 is MNHEY and CDR2 is SVGAGI. CDR3 protein: CASSLSPNTRYEQYV. CDR3 nucleotide sequence: TGTGCCAGCAGTTTGTCGCCGAATACCCGCTACGAGCAGTACGTC.

A few counts support this clonotype. CDR3 region: CASSYVGGKANEQFF. CDR3 nucleotide sequence: TGTGCCAGCAGTTACGTGGGAGGGAAGGCAAATGAGCAGTTCTTC. This chain links TRBV6-5 with TRBJ2-1; 7 nucleotides line up with TRBD2. Germline V gene sequence: CDR1 MNHEY, CDR2 SVGAGI. V shed 2 bases, J shed 7 bases, and the junction held 8 bases outside the gene matches. The CDR3 is 15 residues long.

This clonotype was seen a few times. The rearrangement uses TRBV6-2 or TRBV6-3 and TRBJ2-4; no firm D call. The V gene lost 6 bases and the J gene lost 0 bases, with 18 bases spanning the gap. The CDR3 is 17 residues long. The germline V gene encodes CDR1 MNHEY and CDR2 SVGEGT. CDR3 amino acids: CASSPEWKFLAKNIQYF. Written as DNA, the CDR3 is TGTGCCAGCAGCCCCGAATGGAAGTTCCTAGCCAAAAACATTCAGTACTTC.

The genes are TRBV7-9 and TRBJ2-2, with D uncertain. CDR1 SEHNR and CDR2 FQNEAQ come from the germline V gene (reference sequence). V shed 4 bases and J shed 1 base, with 10 bases lying between them. This CDR3 comprises 15 residues. As DNA, the CDR3 is TGTGCCAGCAGCTCCCGACCCTTGAACACCGGGGAGCTGTTTTTT. Its translation is CASSSRPLNTGELFF.

The DNA of the CDR3 is TGTGCCAGCAAACTCGGGACCGCAGATACGCAGTATTTT. It codes for CASKLGTADTQYF. This chain uses TRBV12-3 or TRBV12-4 with TRBJ2-3; D tentatively fits TRBD1 or TRBD2 (5 bases each). V lost 7 bases and J lost 4, with 12 bases in between. The CDR3 is 13 residues long.

This chain joins TRBV7-8 and TRBJ2-5; 8 nucleotides align to TRBD2. The J segment lost 4 bases and the V segment lost 3 bases, leaving 10 bases of the junction unmatched. The V gene's germline CDR1 is SGHVS and CDR2 FQNEAQ. This CDR3 is 16 amino acids long. In DNA, the CDR3 is TGTGCCAGCAGCTTTTCTCGGGGGGCGGGAGGAGAGACCCAGTACTTC. Residues: CASSFSRGAGGETQYF.

The chain employs TRBV29-1 and TRBJ2-1; TRBD2 agrees at 7 bases. Germline trimming cut 6 bases from V and 10 bases from J; bases unmatched to any gene: 12. The germline V gene has CDR1 SQVTM and CDR2 ANQGSEA. This CDR3 has 13 amino acids. The CDR3 sequence: CSVDGGGPREQFF. The CDR3 DNA follows: TGCAGCGTAGACGGGGGAGGGCCTAGAGAGCAGTTCTTC.

This clonotype was found a few times. This chain connects TRBV6-5 to TRBJ1-5, with TRBD1 matching over 7 bases. The CDR3 consists of 18 residues. V lost 6 bases and J lost 0; bases outside the gene matches: 14. Per germline, CDR1 MNHEY and CDR2 SVGAGI. The CDR3 sequence is CASSSSGTALYSNQPQHF. The CDR3 DNA is TGTGCCAGCAGCTCCTCCGGGACAGCATTGTATAGCAATCAGCCCCAGCATTTT.

The table lists this clonotype with a few counts. V gene TRBV5-1 combines with J gene TRBJ2-7, with D perhaps TRBD1 (6 bases). The CDR3 is 17 residues long. Germline values: CDR1 SGHRS, CDR2 YFSETQ. V lost 4 bases to trimming and J lost 0 bases, with 20 bases between them. The CDR3 DNA reads as TGCGCCAGCAGCCAATTAATTCCAGGGGTGGGCTCCTACGAGCAGTACTTC. Its translation: CASSQLIPGVGSYEQYF.

Only a few counts were recorded for this clonotype. The junction departs from the called germline gene at one end, perhaps through a read error. This rearrangement joins TRBV2 to TRBJ2-3, with D maybe TRBD1 (5 bases). Germline loops: CDR1 SNHLY, CDR2 FYNNEI. CDR3 length equals 13 residues. The DNA of the CDR3 is TGTGCCAGCAGGGAAGGGGCCACAGATACGCAGTATTTT. Translation gives CASREGATDTQYF.

This sequence joins TRBV10-3 and TRBJ2-5; maybe TRBD1 (6 bases). The V end was cut by 10 bases, the J end by 1 base, with 16 bases between. The CDR3 contains 14 residues. CDR1 ENHRY and CDR2 SYGVKD come from the germline V gene. The CDR3 sequence: CATRPGQRQETQYF. The DNA of the CDR3 is TGTGCCACCCGACCCGGACAGCGCCAAGAGACCCAGTACTTC.